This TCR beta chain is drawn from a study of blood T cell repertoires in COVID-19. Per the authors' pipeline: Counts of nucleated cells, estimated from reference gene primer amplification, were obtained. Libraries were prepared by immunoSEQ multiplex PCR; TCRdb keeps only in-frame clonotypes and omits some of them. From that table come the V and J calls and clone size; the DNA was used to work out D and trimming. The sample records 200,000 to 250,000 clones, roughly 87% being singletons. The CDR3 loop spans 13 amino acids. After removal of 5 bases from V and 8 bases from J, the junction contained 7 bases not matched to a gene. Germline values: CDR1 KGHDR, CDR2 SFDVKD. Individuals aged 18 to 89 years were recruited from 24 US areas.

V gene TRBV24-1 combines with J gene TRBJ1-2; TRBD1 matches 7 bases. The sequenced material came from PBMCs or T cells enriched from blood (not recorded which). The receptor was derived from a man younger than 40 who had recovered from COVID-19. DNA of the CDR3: TGTGCCACCAGTGGGGACAGCACAGGGGGCTACACCTTC. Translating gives CATSGDSTGGYTF.